The 21 T cell receptor beta chains reported below all come from one sample, sequenced in a study of blood T cells in healthy people across ages (dated by TCRdb to the mid-2010s). Libraries were built with 5' RACE. Sequencing was performed on an Illumina HiSeq 2500. The second PCR ran for about 7 to 11 cycles and used a J-beta primer mix along with a sample-barcoded 5' primer. The raw public data were reprocessed by TCRdb itself: fastp quality trimming at Q25, MiXCR clonotype calling, in-frame beta chains only. Every entry covers one CDR3 protein and lists the most common genes and DNA from its rows. The sample table holds about 1.4 million distinct CDR3 sequences, of which 59% were seen once. The ten largest clonotypes hold roughly 7% of the sample. Sequences were obtained from blood. The receptor set was obtained from a man aged 18 to 29 in good health.

The CDR3 nucleotides read TGTGCCAGCAGTTACTCTAGGGGGGCGGTAGATACGCAGTATTTT. Residues: CASSYSRGAVDTQYF. This sequence joins TRBV6-5 and TRBJ2-3; D assignment may be TRBD1 or TRBD2 (6 bases each). Trimming stripped 0 bases from V and 5 bases from J, with 12 bases between. CDR1 is MNHEY and CDR2 is SVGAGI in the germline V gene. The CDR3 loop spans 15 amino acids.

The count of this clonotype is one. The V call is TRBV5-1, the J call TRBJ1-4; TRBD1 might be the D (6 bases). This CDR3 is built from 15 residues. Germline V lookup: CDR1 SGHRS, CDR2 YFSETQ. The ends were cut back, 4 bases at V and 6 bases at J, with 16 bases in the middle. Here the CDR3 DNA reads TGCGCCAGCAGCCTTGCAAACAGGGCGGATGAAAAACTGTTTTTT. Translated: CASSLANRADEKLFF.

The chain carries TRBV7-2 and TRBJ2-7; no definite D call. The CDR3 loop spans 14 amino acids. Trimming stripped 1 base from V and 2 bases from J, with 9 bases between. Germline assignment: CDR1 SGHTA and CDR2 FQGNSA. The chain's CDR3 is CASSLDYATYEQYF. The DNA of the CDR3 is TGTGCCAGCAGCTTAGATTACGCCACCTACGAGCAGTACTTC. Looking up the rest from reference TRBV7-2 and TRBJ2-7 gives the full variable domain: GAGVSQSPSNKVTEKGKDVELRCDPISGHTALYWYRQSLGQGLEFLIYFQGNSAPDKSGLPSDRFSAERTGGSVSTLTIQRTQQEDSAVYLCASSLDYATYEQYFGPGTRLTVT.

This clonotype was seen a few times. The chain recombines TRBV12-3 or TRBV12-4 with TRBJ1-6; D gene uncertain. V was pared by 8 bases and J by 7 bases, with 12 bases between. The CDR3 consists of 13 residues. CDR3 amino acids: CASVFSENSPLHF. The CDR3 coding sequence is TGTGCCAGCGTATTTAGTGAGAATTCACCCCTCCACTTT.

This clonotype appeared a single time. V usage is TRBV11-2 and J usage is TRBJ2-1; maybe TRBD2 (6 bases). Trimming left V 4 bases short and J 5 bases short, with 15 bases between. The CDR3 sequence is 15 residues long. Germline V lookup: CDR1 SGHAT, CDR2 FQNNGV. CDR3 amino acids: CASSSSNWGDNEQFF. CDR3 DNA sequence: TGTGCCAGCAGCTCATCTAATTGGGGGGACAATGAGCAGTTCTTC.

The V gene is TRBV27, the J gene TRBJ1-6, with a possible D match to TRBD1 (5 bases). V gave up 3 bases and J gave up 7 bases, with 13 bases separating them. Germline V CDR1 and CDR2: MNHEY, SMNVEV (reference sequence). This CDR3 is built from 15 residues. CDR3 region: CASSLGPTGNSPLHF. The CDR3 region has the DNA TGTGCCAGCAGTTTGGGACCCACGGGGAATTCACCCCTCCACTTT.

The CDR3: CASSPRAPYSNQPQHF. The DNA of the CDR3 is TGTGCCAGCAGCCCTAGGGCGCCGTATAGCAATCAGCCCCAGCATTTT. The chain employs TRBV12-3 or TRBV12-4 and TRBJ1-5; unclear D gene. The V end was cut by 6 bases, the J end by 0 bases, with 15 bases between. This CDR3 spans 16 amino acids.

The chain couples TRBV4-2 to TRBJ2-5; 13 bases line up with TRBD2. Germline assignment: CDR1 LGHNA and CDR2 YNFKEQ. Germline trimming cut 5 bases from V and 2 bases from J; bases unmatched to any gene: 8. The CDR3 runs to 17 residues. Here the CDR3 DNA reads TGTGCCAGCAGCACCCTAGGGACTAGCGGGGAGCAAGAGACCCAGTACTTC. It encodes CASSTLGTSGEQETQYF.

The rearrangement links TRBV5-6 to TRBJ2-1; TRBD2 aligns across 9 bases. Unmatched junction bases numbered 9, after V lost 2 bases and J lost 3 bases. CDR1 SGHDT and CDR2 YYEEEE come from the germline V gene. This CDR3 has 17 amino acids. CDR3 DNA: TGTGCCAGCAGCTTAAGCCCGGCGGGAGGGGGCTACAATGAGCAGTTCTTC. This translates into CASSLSPAGGGYNEQFF.

The rearrangement links TRBV10-3 to TRBJ2-7, with D uncertain. This CDR3 is 12 amino acids long. Per germline, CDR1 ENHRY and CDR2 SYGVKD. V was clipped by 0 bases and J by 5 bases, with 5 bases between them. CDR3 loop: CAISESWDEQYF. The CDR3, as DNA: TGTGCCATCAGTGAGTCTTGGGACGAGCAGTACTTC.

This clonotype was detected ten times or more. The V call is TRBV12-3 or TRBV12-4, the J call TRBJ2-1, with D hard to call. With 6 bases removed from V and 10 bases from J, the gap between germline ends came to 10 bases. This CDR3 is built from 11 residues. The CDR3 here is CASSPGREQFF. The CDR3 DNA reads TGTGCCAGCAGCCCCGGTAGGGAGCAGTTCTTC.

This chain links TRBV4-2 with TRBJ2-1; the D is unclear. Trimming shortened V by 0 bases and J by 0 bases, and 12 bases separated the two germline ends. This CDR3 has 17 residues. The germline V gene has CDR1 LGHNA and CDR2 YNFKEQ. In DNA, the CDR3 is TGTGCCAGCAGCCAAGATTCGGCTCTGAGCTCCTACAATGAGCAGTTCTTC. Its translation: CASSQDSALSSYNEQFF.

To note about this clonotype: One end of the junction is discordant with germline, which a read error may explain. The rearrangement joins TRBV20-1 to TRBJ2-1; a weak D match, TRBD2 (5 bases). Germline CDR1 is DFQATT and CDR2 is SNEGSKA (reference sequence). The CDR3 spans 16 residues. The CDR3 protein is CSARGLASGTYSEQFF. The CDR3 nucleotides are TGCAGTGCTAGAGGCCTAGCTAGTGGAACATACAGTGAGCAGTTCTTC.

In its sample, this clonotype was seen a few times. A much larger clone differs from this one at a single base, so this may be a read error. The chain has TRBV27 and TRBJ1-1, with D unresolved. The CDR3 extends over 14 amino acids. Germline CDR1 is MNHEY and CDR2 is SMNVEV (reference sequence). V was cut by 5 bases and J by 1 base, with 11 bases left in between. CDR3 coding DNA: TGTGCCAGCAGTGTTTTGAGCGGGAACACTGAAGCTTTCTTT. Translated, it gives CASSVLSGNTEAFF.

This clonotype was found a few times. The chain recombines TRBV4-1 with TRBJ2-7; D remains unclear. With 0 bases removed from V and 3 bases from J, the gap between germline ends came to 15 bases. Germline CDR1 and CDR2: MGHRA and YSYEKL. CDR3 length equals 16 residues. The CDR3 coding sequence is TGCGCCAGCAGCCAAGAGAATGAGACTGATCTCTACGAGCAGTACTTC. It is translated as CASSQENETDLYEQYF.

To note about this clonotype: The junction departs from germline at one end; a sequencing error may be responsible. The genes are TRBV7-9 and TRBJ2-4; no firm D call. In germline, CDR1 is SEHNR, CDR2 FQNEAQ (reference sequence). The CDR3 is 12 residues long. The CDR3 loop reads CSSSLVDLEQYF. CDR3 DNA: TGTTCCAGCAGTTTAGTCGACTTAGAGCAGTACTTC.

The J gene is TRBJ2-7, the V gene TRBV9; 8 bases are a match to TRBD1. The CDR3 is 18 residues long. Germline V gives CDR1 SGDLS, CDR2 YYNGEE. The trim removed 0 bases at V and 3 bases at J, leaving 14 bases unmatched. Here the CDR3 reads CASSVVLGAQGEVYEQYF. The CDR3 DNA reads as TGTGCCAGCAGCGTAGTACTAGGGGCACAGGGGGAAGTCTACGAGCAGTACTTC.

This clonotype was picked up a small number of times. The chain uses TRBV24-1 and TRBJ2-1; D gene ambiguous. CDR1 and CDR2 (germline): KGHDR, SFDVKD. The CDR3 is made up of 10 amino acids. V lost 8 bases, J lost 9 bases, and 7 bases lay in between. The CDR3 sequence is CATIYGEQFF. The CDR3 DNA follows: TGTGCCACCATATACGGTGAGCAGTTCTTC.

This clonotype was seen at least ten times. The chain couples TRBV5-1 to TRBJ2-7; possible D gene TRBD1, 6 bases. The CDR3 has 14 amino acids. Germline-derived CDR1 and CDR2 are SGHRS and YFSETQ. Trimming stripped 3 bases from V and 4 bases from J, with 14 bases between. CDR3 protein: CASSSPGHSYEQYF. CDR3 DNA: TGCGCCAGCAGCTCCCCGGGACACTCATACGAGCAGTACTTC.

V is TRBV12-5 and J is TRBJ2-4; a possible D gene is TRBD1 (5 bases). Judging by the DNA end, TRBJ2-5 fits better; the J call may be wrong. The CDR3 loop spans 14 amino acids. Germline values: CDR1 LGHNT, CDR2 FRNRAP. DNA for the CDR3: TGTGCTAGTGGTTTGCCGACAGTACAAGAGACCCAGTACTTC. Protein: CASGLPTVQETQYF.

The genes are TRBV29-1 and TRBJ2-3; 10 bases align to TRBD2. Germline loops: CDR1 SQVTM, CDR2 ANQGSEA. This CDR3 spans 14 amino acids. Trimming took 6 bases from V and 4 from J; bases not matched to a gene: 7. CDR3 protein: CSVKGLARPDTQYF. The CDR3 DNA reads TGCAGCGTGAAGGGACTAGCGAGGCCAGATACGCAGTATTTT.